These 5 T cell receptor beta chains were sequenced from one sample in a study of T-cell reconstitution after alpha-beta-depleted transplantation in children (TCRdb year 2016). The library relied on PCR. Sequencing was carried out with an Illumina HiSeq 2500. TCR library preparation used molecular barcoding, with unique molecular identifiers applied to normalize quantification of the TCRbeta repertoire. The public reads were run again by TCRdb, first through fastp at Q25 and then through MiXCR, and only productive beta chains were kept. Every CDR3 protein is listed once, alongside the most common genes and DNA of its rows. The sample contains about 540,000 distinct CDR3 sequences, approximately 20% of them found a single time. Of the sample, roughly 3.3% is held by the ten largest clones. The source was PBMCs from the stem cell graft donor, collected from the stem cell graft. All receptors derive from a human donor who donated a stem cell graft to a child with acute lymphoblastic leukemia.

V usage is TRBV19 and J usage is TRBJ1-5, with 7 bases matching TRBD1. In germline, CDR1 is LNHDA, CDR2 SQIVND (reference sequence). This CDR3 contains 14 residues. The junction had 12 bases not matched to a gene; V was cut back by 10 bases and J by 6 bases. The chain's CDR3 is CATRHRQGLQPQHF. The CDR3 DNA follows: TGTGCCACACGGCATAGACAGGGCCTTCAGCCCCAGCATTTT.

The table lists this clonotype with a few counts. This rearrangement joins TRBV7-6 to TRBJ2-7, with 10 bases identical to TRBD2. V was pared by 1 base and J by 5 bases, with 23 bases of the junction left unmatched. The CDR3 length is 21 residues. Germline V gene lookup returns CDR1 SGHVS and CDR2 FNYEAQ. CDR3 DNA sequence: TGTGCCAGCAGCTTAGTGGCGCTAGCGGGAGTGTCGGCGGGCAAGGGAGACGAGCAGTACTTC. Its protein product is CASSLVALAGVSAGKGDEQYF.

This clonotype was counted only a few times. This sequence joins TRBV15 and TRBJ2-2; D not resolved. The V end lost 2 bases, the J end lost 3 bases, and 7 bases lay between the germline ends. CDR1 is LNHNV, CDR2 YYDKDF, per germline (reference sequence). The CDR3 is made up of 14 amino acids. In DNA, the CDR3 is TGTGCCACCAGCAGACCAGACTACACCGGGGAGCTGTTTTTT. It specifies CATSRPDYTGELFF.

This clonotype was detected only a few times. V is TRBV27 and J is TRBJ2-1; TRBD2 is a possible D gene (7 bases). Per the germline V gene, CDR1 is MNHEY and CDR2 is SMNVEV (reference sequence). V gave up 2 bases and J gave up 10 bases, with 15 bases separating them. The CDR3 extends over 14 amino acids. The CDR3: CASSLGPRGAEQFF. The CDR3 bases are TGTGCCAGCAGTTTAGGCCCCCGGGGGGCGGAGCAGTTCTTC.

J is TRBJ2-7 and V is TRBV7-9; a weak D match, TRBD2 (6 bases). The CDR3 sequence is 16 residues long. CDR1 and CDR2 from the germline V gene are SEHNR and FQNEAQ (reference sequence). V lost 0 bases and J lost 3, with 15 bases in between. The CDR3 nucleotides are TGTGCCAGCAGCTTAGCGACCGGGACTCTCCTCTACGAGCAGTACTTC. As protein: CASSLATGTLLYEQYF. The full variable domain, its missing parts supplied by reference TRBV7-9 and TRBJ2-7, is DTGVSQNPRHKITKRGQNVTFRCDPISEHNRLYWYRQTLGQGPEFLTYFQNEAQLEKSRLLSDRFSAERPKGSFSTLEIQRTEQGDSAMYLCASSLATGTLLYEQYFGPGTRLTVT.